These 32 T cell receptor beta chains came from one sample sequenced in a study of T cell changes during pregnancy in multiple sclerosis. Clones were read by immunoSEQ multiplex PCR, and TCRdb kept only the in-frame ones, dropping some. The sample lists around 92,000 clones, approximately 95% occurring once. Material: peripheral blood, obtained after pregnancy. These receptor sequences come from a female donor with multiple sclerosis, enrolled in a pregnancy study.

The chain has TRBV5-1 and TRBJ2-3, with 7 bases aligning to TRBD1. V gave up 2 bases and J gave up 1 base; unmatched junction bases: 7. The CDR3 sequence is 16 residues long. Germline V gives CDR1 SGHRS, CDR2 YFSETQ. The CDR3 nucleotides read TGCGCCAGCAGCTTAGAGGGGGCTGCTCGCACAGATACGCAGTATTTT. It yields the protein CASSLEGAARTDTQYF.

The V call is TRBV2, the J call TRBJ2-1, with 10 bases that match TRBD2. From germline, CDR1 is SNHLY and CDR2 FYNNEI. The CDR3 runs to 20 residues. V shed 2 bases, J shed 7 bases, and the junction held 20 bases outside the gene matches. The CDR3 reads CASSEIGGPVLAGARNEQFF. CDR3 DNA: TGTGCCAGCAGTGAAATAGGGGGACCAGTCCTAGCGGGAGCGCGTAATGAGCAGTTCTTC.

The chain employs TRBV28 and TRBJ2-2; the match to TRBD2 covers 10 bases. The length of the CDR3 is 15 residues. Germline loops: CDR1 MDHEN, CDR2 SYDVKM. V gave up 6 bases and J gave up 6 bases; unmatched junction bases: 7. The CDR3 spells CASSSLAGGPGELFF. In DNA form, the CDR3 reads TGTGCCAGCAGCTCCTTAGCGGGAGGCCCCGGGGAGCTGTTTTTT. The whole variable domain, remainder taken from reference TRBV28 and TRBJ2-2, is DVKVTQSSRYLVKRTGEKVFLECVQDMDHENMFWYRQDPGLGLRLIYFSYDVKMKEKGDIPEGYSVSREKKERFSLILESASTNQTSMYLCASSSLAGGPGELFFGEGSRLTVL.

The rearrangement joins TRBV27 to TRBJ1-2, with D maybe TRBD1 (5 bases). Trimming left V 3 bases short and J 2 bases short, with 10 bases between. This CDR3 has 14 amino acids. Germline V gene data show CDR1 as MNHEY and CDR2 as SMNVEV (reference sequence). The CDR3 nucleotides read TGTGCCAGCAGTTTTGCGGGGGTCAACTATGGCTACACCTTC. Amino acid sequence: CASSFAGVNYGYTF.

The rearrangement links TRBV28 to TRBJ2-5; D may be TRBD1 (5 bases). In germline, CDR1 is MDHEN, CDR2 SYDVKM. CDR3 length equals 12 residues. Trimming left V 8 bases short and J 2 bases short, with 9 bases between. As DNA, the CDR3 is TGTGCCAGCCGGCAGGGTCAAGAGACCCAGTACTTC. Translation: CASRQGQETQYF.

The rearrangement joins TRBV11-2 to TRBJ1-2; 11 bases align to TRBD1. From germline, CDR1 is SGHAT and CDR2 FQNNGV. This CDR3 has 13 residues. V shed 5 bases and J 13 bases; nucleotides not matched to a gene: 9. Written as DNA, the CDR3 is TGTGCCAGCAGCCCAACCGGGACAGGGGGATTCACCTTC. Protein sequence: CASSPTGTGGFTF.

The chain recombines TRBV19 with TRBJ2-6, with 8 bases that match TRBD1. The CDR3 length is 18 residues. V was clipped by 5 bases and J by 3 bases; unmatched bases: 12. From germline, CDR1 is LNHDA and CDR2 SQIVND (reference sequence). The chain's CDR3 is CASSLGRQGTLGANVLTF. In DNA form, the CDR3 reads TGTGCCAGTAGTCTGGGGAGACAGGGGACTCTTGGGGCCAACGTCCTGACTTTC. Full variable domain (missing parts from reference TRBV19 and TRBJ2-6): DGGITQSPKYLFRKEGQNVTLSCEQNLNHDAMYWYRQDPGQGLRLIYYSQIVNDFQKGDIAEGYSVSREKKESFPLTVTSAQKNPTAFYLCASSLGRQGTLGANVLTFGAGSRLTVL.

For this clone: An end of the junction does not agree with germline; a read error may underlie this. The V gene is TRBV4-2, the J gene TRBJ2-7; D is unclear. The CDR3 consists of 13 residues. Looked up from germline, CDR1 is LGHNA and CDR2 is YNFKEQ. Written as DNA, the CDR3 is TGTGCCAGCAGCCATGTTAACTCCGACGAGCAGTACTTC. Encoded protein: CASSHVNSDEQYF.

This chain joins TRBV18 and TRBJ2-2; 9 bases line up with TRBD2. Trimming cost V 6 bases and J 2 bases; bases outside gene matches: 10. Germline CDR1 is KGHSH and CDR2 is LQKENI. The CDR3 length is 17 residues. CDR3 nucleotide sequence: TGTGCCAGCTCTCGCAGCGGGAGGCCGGCCAACACCGGGGAGCTGTTTTTT. This encodes CASSRSGRPANTGELFF.

The chain employs TRBV9 and TRBJ2-3, with D unresolved. V was clipped by 4 bases and J by 2 bases, with 8 bases between them. This CDR3 spans 13 amino acids. Per germline, CDR1 SGDLS and CDR2 YYNGEE. Written as DNA, the CDR3 is TGTGCCAGCAGCTTTTACAACACAGATACGCAGTATTTT. It translates to CASSFYNTDTQYF.

The chain is built from TRBV5-1 and TRBJ2-7; D unresolved. V was pared by 1 base and J by 3 bases, with 11 bases between. Germline loops: CDR1 SGHRS, CDR2 YFSETQ. This CDR3 comprises 14 residues. CDR3 amino acids: CASSLLTVSYEQYF. In DNA form, the CDR3 reads TGCGCCAGCAGCTTGCTTACGGTGAGCTACGAGCAGTACTTC.

The V call is TRBV13, the J call TRBJ2-2; D gene unclear. This CDR3 has 14 amino acids. From germline, CDR1 is PRHDT and CDR2 FYEKMQ (reference sequence). Trimming stripped 1 base from V and 7 bases from J, with 10 bases between. CDR3 loop: CASSLEESSGELFF. CDR3 sequence (DNA): TGTGCCAGCAGCTTAGAGGAGTCGAGCGGGGAGCTGTTTTTT.

This sequence joins TRBV4-3 and TRBJ2-1, with 9 bases identical to TRBD1. The germline CDR1 and CDR2 sequences are LGHNA and YSLEER. This CDR3 region has 15 residues. V lost 4 bases to trimming and J lost 10 bases; unmatched junction nucleotides: 11. CDR3 residues: CASSPTGQGSFEQFF. In nucleotides, the CDR3 is TGCGCCAGCAGCCCAACTGGACAGGGGTCGTTCGAGCAGTTCTTC.

The rearrangement links TRBV11-2 to TRBJ2-7; possible D gene TRBD1, 5 bases. Trimming shortened V by 2 bases and J by 0 bases, and 11 bases separated the two germline ends. This CDR3 contains 15 residues. CDR1 SGHAT and CDR2 FQNNGV come from the germline V gene. CDR3 residues: CASSLWEDSSYEQYF. The DNA for the CDR3 is TGTGCCAGCAGCTTATGGGAAGACAGCTCCTACGAGCAGTACTTC. Filled out from reference TRBV11-2 and TRBJ2-7, the complete variable domain reads EAGVAQSPRYKIIEKRQSVAFWCNPISGHATLYWYQQILGQGPKLLIQFQNNGVVDDSQLPKDRFSAERLKGVDSTLKIQPAKLEDSAVYLCASSLWEDSSYEQYFGPGTRLTVT.

The chain couples TRBV19 to TRBJ1-4; D remains ambiguous. Trimming shortened V by 1 base and J by 6 bases, and 15 bases separated the two germline ends. Germline CDR1 is LNHDA and CDR2 is SQIVND (reference sequence). CDR3 size: 16 residues. The CDR3 DNA sequence: TGTGCCAGTAGTATAGGGACGGGGTCCAAGCATGAAAAACTGTTTTTT. It is translated as CASSIGTGSKHEKLFF.

The J gene is TRBJ1-5, the V gene TRBV19; perhaps TRBD1 as D (6 bases). Germline-derived CDR1 and CDR2 are LNHDA and SQIVND (reference sequence). The CDR3 is 15 amino acids. V was cut by 5 bases and J by 2 bases, with 13 bases left in between. In DNA form, the CDR3 reads TGTGCCAGTAGTTCTACAGGGCTCGGCAATCAGCCCCAGCATTTT. Protein product: CASSSTGLGNQPQHF.

The genes are TRBV28 and TRBJ2-7; D is unclear. Trimming pared 5 bases from V and 3 bases from J, leaving 11 bases between. The CDR3 is made up of 13 amino acids. Germline loops: CDR1 MDHEN, CDR2 SYDVKM. Here the CDR3 reads CASSPNHHYEQYF. CDR3 DNA: TGTGCCAGCAGTCCCAATCATCACTACGAGCAGTACTTC.

The V gene is TRBV5-4, the J gene TRBJ2-1; TRBD2 matches 16 bases. CDR1 is SGHNT, CDR2 YYREEE, per germline (reference sequence). V gave up 3 bases and J gave up 13 bases; unmatched junction bases: 10. The CDR3 is 16 amino acids. For the CDR3, the DNA is TGTGCCAGCAGCTACGGACCGGGACTAGCGGGAGGGATACAGTTCTTC. Protein product: CASSYGPGLAGGIQFF.

This chain links TRBV27 with TRBJ1-2; 7 bases line up with TRBD1. Germline V gene lookup returns CDR1 MNHEY and CDR2 SMNVEV (reference sequence). The CDR3 extends over 17 amino acids. V lost 6 bases and J lost 4; bases outside the gene matches: 17. The CDR3 here is CASRSRPLSGQLYGYTF. CDR3 bases: TGTGCCAGCAGATCCAGACCGCTCTCGGGACAGCTCTATGGCTACACCTTC.

The chain combines TRBV4-3 with TRBJ2-3, with 7 bases identical to TRBD2. The germline V gene encodes CDR1 LGHNA and CDR2 YSLEER. The length of the CDR3 is 17 residues. V lost 4 bases and J lost 1; bases outside the gene matches: 11. CDR3 nucleotide sequence: TGCGCCAGCAGCCCAACGCCCACGGCGGGAGGCACAGATACGCAGTATTTT. Translated, it gives CASSPTPTAGGTDTQYF.

The chain employs TRBV11-3 and TRBJ1-1; D uncertain. Germline CDR1 is SGHNT and CDR2 is YENEEA. The V end lost 5 bases, the J end lost 6 bases, and 13 bases lay between the germline ends. This CDR3 contains 13 residues. CDR3 DNA sequence: TGTGCCAGCAGCCCAACACAAATGTCTGAAGCTTTCTTT. This sequence encodes CASSPTQMSEAFF.

This chain uses TRBV7-3 with TRBJ2-1; TRBD2 aligns across 7 bases. Germline lookup yields CDR1 SGHTA and CDR2 FQGTGA. The CDR3 is 15 amino acids. Losses at the gene ends were 5 bases for V and 5 bases for J; bases not matched to a gene: 9. The CDR3 DNA follows: TGTGCCAGCAGCCGCCGATCCGGGACTAACAATGAGCAGTTCTTC. Translated, it gives CASSRRSGTNNEQFF.

The chain employs TRBV12-5 and TRBJ2-4; D may be TRBD1 (6 bases). This CDR3 is built from 14 residues. V dropped 11 bases and J dropped 7 bases, with 21 bases sitting between them. Per the germline V gene, CDR1 is LGHNT and CDR2 is FRNRAP. In DNA form, the CDR3 reads TGTGCTTCGACGACCAGGGGCCGGCAGAACATTCAGTACTTC. This sequence encodes CASTTRGRQNIQYF.

CDR3 in amino acids: CASSQDSPHGRGLYSNQPQHF. The CDR3 nucleotides are TGTGCCAGCAGCCAAGATTCCCCCCATGGCAGGGGGCTTTATAGCAATCAGCCCCAGCATTTT. The genes are TRBV4-2 and TRBJ1-5; TRBD1 aligns across 8 bases. V shed 0 bases, J shed 0 bases, and the junction held 16 bases outside the gene matches. Germline V gives CDR1 LGHNA, CDR2 YNFKEQ. This CDR3 is built from 21 residues.

CDR3 loop: CSAPTGDGELFF. The CDR3 nucleotides read TGCAGCGCCCCGACAGGGGACGGGGAGCTGTTTTTT. The rearrangement links TRBV29-1 to TRBJ2-2, with TRBD1 matching over 8 bases. CDR1 and CDR2 from the germline V gene are SQVTM and ANQGSEA. This CDR3 region has 12 residues. With V trimmed by 7 bases and J by 7 bases, 5 bases remained unmatched.

The CDR3 loop reads CASSFSAGADTQYF. The DNA for the CDR3 is TGCGCCAGCAGCTTTTCAGCGGGAGCTGATACGCAGTATTTT. The V gene is TRBV5-1, the J gene TRBJ2-3; 8 bases agree with TRBD2. After removal of 2 bases from V and 6 bases from J, the junction contained 5 bases not matched to a gene. CDR1 is SGHRS and CDR2 is YFSETQ in the germline V gene. The CDR3 is 14 amino acids.

This clone was counted once. The chain links TRBV13 to TRBJ2-3; D remains unclear. The CDR3 covers 18 residues. Germline CDR1 and CDR2: PRHDT and FYEKMQ (reference sequence). Trimming stripped 4 bases from V and 1 base from J, with 21 bases between. Here the CDR3 DNA reads TGTGCCAGCAGCTCTCGAACCAAAGAAACGACTCGCACAGATACGCAGTATTTT. This translates into CASSSRTKETTRTDTQYF.

The chain has TRBV11-2 and TRBJ2-1; D is unclear. Trimming shortened V by 3 bases and J by 0 bases, and 12 bases separated the two germline ends. The germline gives CDR1 SGHAT, CDR2 FQNNGV. This CDR3 contains 16 residues. CDR3 nucleotides: TGTGCCAGCAGCTTCGGTTCTGCGAGCTCCTACAATGAGCAGTTCTTC. It is translated as CASSFGSASSYNEQFF.

DNA of the CDR3: TGTGCCAGCAGTTACGCGGTAACAGGGGACGAGCAGTACTTC. It codes for CASSYAVTGDEQYF. The chain uses TRBV6-5 and TRBJ2-7; the match to TRBD1 covers 7 bases. CDR1 and CDR2 (germline): MNHEY, SVGAGI. The CDR3 sequence is 14 residues long. The V segment lost 2 bases and the J segment 5 bases; nucleotides outside the gene matches: 6.

The chain links TRBV7-8 to TRBJ1-2; D ambiguous. Germline assignment: CDR1 SGHVS and CDR2 FQNEAQ. The CDR3 length is 13 residues. Trimming took 5 bases from V and 5 from J, leaving 12 bases between them. The CDR3 DNA is TGTGCCAGCAGCGATTTGTCGCAGTATGGCTACACCTTC. Translation: CASSDLSQYGYTF.

The genes are TRBV7-2 and TRBJ1-2; 9 bases align to TRBD1. Looked up from germline, CDR1 is SGHTA and CDR2 is FQGNSA. V was pared by 6 bases and J by 9 bases, with 11 bases of the junction left unmatched. CDR3 length: 14 residues. In nucleotides, the CDR3 is TGTGCCAGCAGTCAAAACCAGGACAGGGGCCGCTACACCTTC. Protein product: CASSQNQDRGRYTF.

This clone showed up just once. The gene calls are TRBV6-1 and TRBJ1-4; D is uncertain. Trimming cost V 1 base and J 0 bases, with 9 bases left between them. CDR1 is MNHNS and CDR2 is SASEGT in the germline V gene. This CDR3 has 16 amino acids. CDR3 sequence reads: CASSEGAITTNEKLFF. For the CDR3, the DNA is TGTGCCAGCAGTGAAGGGGCGATTACAACTAATGAAAAACTGTTTTTT.